This T cell receptor beta chain was identified during a study of blood T cell repertoires in COVID-19. Assay: immunoSEQ multiplex PCR; the TCRdb copy retains only in-frame clones and omits some. Among about 30,000 clones listed, 85% to 90% were seen once. The source material was peripheral blood. The sequence derives from a human donor with active COVID-19. The donor label of this sample is uncertain.

The CDR3 DNA sequence: TGTGCCAGCAGTTACTCGGCTAGCGGGACGTACGAGCAGTACTTC. Translation: CASSYSASGTYEQYF. The rearrangement joins TRBV6-2 or TRBV6-3 to TRBJ2-7; 9 bases are a match to TRBD2. Germline V CDR1 and CDR2: MNHEY, SVGEGT. V was clipped by 0 bases and J by 4 bases; unmatched bases: 4. This CDR3 has 15 amino acids.